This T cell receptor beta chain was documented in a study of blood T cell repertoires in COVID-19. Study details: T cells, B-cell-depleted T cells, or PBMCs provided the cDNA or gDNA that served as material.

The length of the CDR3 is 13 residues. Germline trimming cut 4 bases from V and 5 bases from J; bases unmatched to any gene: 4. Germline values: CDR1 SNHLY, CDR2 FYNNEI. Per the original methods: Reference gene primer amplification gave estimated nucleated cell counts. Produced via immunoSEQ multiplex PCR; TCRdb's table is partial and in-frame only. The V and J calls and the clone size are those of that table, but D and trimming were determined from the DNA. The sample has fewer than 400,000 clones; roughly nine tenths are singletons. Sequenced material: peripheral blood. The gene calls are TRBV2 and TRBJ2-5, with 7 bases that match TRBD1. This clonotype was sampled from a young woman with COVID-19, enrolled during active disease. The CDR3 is CASSARGGETQYF. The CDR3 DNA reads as TGTGCCAGCAGTGCTAGAGGGGGCGAGACCCAGTACTTC.